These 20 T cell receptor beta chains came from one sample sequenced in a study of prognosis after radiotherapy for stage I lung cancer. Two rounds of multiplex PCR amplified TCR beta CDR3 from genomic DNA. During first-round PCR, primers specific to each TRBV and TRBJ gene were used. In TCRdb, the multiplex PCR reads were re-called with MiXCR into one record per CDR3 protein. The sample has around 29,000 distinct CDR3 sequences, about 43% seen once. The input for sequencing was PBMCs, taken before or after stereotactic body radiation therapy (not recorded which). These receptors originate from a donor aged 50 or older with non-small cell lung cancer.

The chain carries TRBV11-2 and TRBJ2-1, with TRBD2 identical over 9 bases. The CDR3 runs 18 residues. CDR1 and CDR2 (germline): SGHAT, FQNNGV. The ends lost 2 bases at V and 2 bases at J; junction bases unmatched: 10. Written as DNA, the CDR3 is TGTGCCAGCAGCTTAACCAGGGCGGGAGGGATACCCTACAATGAGCAGTTCTTC. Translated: CASSLTRAGGIPYNEQFF.

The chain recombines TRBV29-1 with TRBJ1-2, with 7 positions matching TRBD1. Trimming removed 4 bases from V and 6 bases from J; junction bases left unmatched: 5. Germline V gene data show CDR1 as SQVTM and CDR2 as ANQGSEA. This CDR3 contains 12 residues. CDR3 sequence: CSVGRGMDGYTF. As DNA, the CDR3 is TGCAGCGTTGGCAGGGGGATGGATGGCTACACCTTC.

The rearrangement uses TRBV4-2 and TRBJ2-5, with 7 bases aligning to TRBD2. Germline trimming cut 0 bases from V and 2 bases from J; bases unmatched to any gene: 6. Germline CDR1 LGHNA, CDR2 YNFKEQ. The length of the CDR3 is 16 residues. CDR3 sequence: CASSQDRGGGQETQYF. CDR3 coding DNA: TGTGCCAGCAGCCAAGATCGCGGGGGAGGGCAAGAGACCCAGTACTTC.

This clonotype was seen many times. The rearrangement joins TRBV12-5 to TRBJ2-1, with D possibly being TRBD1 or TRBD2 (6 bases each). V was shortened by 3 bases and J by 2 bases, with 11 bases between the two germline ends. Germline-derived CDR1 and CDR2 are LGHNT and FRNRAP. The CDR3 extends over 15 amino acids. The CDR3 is CASGLGGPTYNEQFF. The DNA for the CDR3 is TGTGCTAGTGGTTTAGGGGGGCCCACCTACAATGAGCAGTTCTTC. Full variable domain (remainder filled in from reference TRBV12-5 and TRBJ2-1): DARVTQTPRHKVTEMGQEVTMRCQPILGHNTVFWYRQTMMQGLELLAYFRNRAPLDDSGMPKDRFSAEMPDATLATLKIQPSEPRDSAVYFCASGLGGPTYNEQFFGPGTRLTVL.

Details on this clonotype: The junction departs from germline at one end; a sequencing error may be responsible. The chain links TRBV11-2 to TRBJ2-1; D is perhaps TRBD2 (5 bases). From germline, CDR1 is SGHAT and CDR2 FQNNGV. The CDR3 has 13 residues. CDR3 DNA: TGTACCAGCAGCTTAGGGAGCCCCAATGAGCAGTTCTTC. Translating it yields CTSSLGSPNEQFF.

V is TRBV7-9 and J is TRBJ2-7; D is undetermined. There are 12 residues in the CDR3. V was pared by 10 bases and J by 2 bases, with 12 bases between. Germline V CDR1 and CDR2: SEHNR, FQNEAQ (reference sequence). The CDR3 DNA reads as TGTGCCATCATCTGGATAACCTACGAGCAGTACTTC. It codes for CAIIWITYEQYF.

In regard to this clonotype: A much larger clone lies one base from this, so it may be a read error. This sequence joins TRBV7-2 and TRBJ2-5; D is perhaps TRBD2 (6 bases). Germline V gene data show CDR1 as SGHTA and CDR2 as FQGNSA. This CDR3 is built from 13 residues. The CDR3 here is CASRLEEGRTQYF. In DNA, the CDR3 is TGTGCCAGCAGATTAGAGGAGGGTCGGACCCAGTACTTC.

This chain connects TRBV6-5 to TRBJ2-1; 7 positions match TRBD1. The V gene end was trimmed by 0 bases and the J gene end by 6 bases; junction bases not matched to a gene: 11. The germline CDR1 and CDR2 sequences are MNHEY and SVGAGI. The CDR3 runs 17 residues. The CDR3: CASSYSPNGQAGNEQFF. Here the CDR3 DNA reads TGTGCCAGCAGTTACTCGCCTAACGGACAGGCCGGCAATGAGCAGTTCTTC.

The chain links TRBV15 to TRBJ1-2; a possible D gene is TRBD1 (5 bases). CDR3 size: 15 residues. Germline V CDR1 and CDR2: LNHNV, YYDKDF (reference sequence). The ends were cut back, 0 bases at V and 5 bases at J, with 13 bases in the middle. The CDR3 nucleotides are TGTGCCACCAGCAGAGACGGACATCCTATGTATGGCTACACCTTC. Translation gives CATSRDGHPMYGYTF.

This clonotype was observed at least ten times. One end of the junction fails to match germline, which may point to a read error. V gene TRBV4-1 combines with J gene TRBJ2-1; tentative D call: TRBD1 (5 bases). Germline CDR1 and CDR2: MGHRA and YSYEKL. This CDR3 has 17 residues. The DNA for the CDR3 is TGCGCCAGCAGCCACTGGCCCAGGGATAGCTCCCACAATGAGCAGTTCTTC. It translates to CASSHWPRDSSHNEQFF.

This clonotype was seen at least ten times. CDR3 sequence (DNA): TGTGCCAGCAGCCCTATACACACCTACGAGCAGTACTTC. This encodes CASSPIHTYEQYF. V is TRBV7-2 and J is TRBJ2-7; D remains ambiguous. Per germline, CDR1 SGHTA and CDR2 FQGNSA. V gave up 5 bases and J gave up 2 bases, with 10 bases separating them. The CDR3 length is 13 residues.

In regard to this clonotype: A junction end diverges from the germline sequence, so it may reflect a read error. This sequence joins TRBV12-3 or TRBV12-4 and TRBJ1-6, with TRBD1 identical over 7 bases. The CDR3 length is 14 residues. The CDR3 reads CASSGTATNSPLQF. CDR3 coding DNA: TGTGCCAGCAGTGGGACAGCAACTAATTCACCCCTCCAATTT.

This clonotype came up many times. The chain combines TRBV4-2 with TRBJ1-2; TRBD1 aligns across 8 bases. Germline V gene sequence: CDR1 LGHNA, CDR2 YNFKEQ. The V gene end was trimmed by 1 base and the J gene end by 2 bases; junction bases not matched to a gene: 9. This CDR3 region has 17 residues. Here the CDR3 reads CASSQAHRGSGNYGYTF. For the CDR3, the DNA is TGTGCCAGCAGCCAAGCGCACAGGGGGTCGGGAAACTATGGCTACACCTTC.

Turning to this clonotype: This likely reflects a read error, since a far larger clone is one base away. CDR3 residues: CASSPTQGVLYEQYF. The CDR3 DNA reads as TGTGCCAGCAGTCCAACCCAGGGGGTGCTCTACGAGCAGTACTTC. The V call is TRBV6-5, the J call TRBJ2-7; TRBD1 aligns across 7 bases. The J segment lost 3 bases and the V segment lost 5 bases, leaving 10 bases of the junction unmatched. From germline, CDR1 is MNHEY and CDR2 SVGAGI. CDR3 size: 15 residues.

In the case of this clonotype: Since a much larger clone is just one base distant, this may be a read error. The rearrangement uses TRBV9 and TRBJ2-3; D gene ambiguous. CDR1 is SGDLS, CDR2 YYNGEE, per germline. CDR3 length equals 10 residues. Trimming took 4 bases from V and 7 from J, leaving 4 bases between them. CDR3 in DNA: TGTGCCAGCAGCTACTATACGCAGTATTTT. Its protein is CASSYYTQYF.

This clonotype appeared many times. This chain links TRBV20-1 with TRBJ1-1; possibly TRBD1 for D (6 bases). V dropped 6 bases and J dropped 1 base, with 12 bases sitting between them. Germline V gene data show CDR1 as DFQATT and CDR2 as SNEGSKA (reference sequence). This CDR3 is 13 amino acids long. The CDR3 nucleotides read TGCAGTGCGGCGAGACAGGAGAACACTGAAGCTTTCTTT. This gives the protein CSAARQENTEAFF.

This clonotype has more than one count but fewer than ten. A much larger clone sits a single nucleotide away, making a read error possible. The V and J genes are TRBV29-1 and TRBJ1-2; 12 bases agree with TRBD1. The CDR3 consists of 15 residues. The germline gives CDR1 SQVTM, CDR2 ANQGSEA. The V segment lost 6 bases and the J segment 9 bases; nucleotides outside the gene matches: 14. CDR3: CSVWGQGALGYSYTF. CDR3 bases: TGCAGCGTGTGGGGACAGGGGGCCCTAGGGTATAGCTACACCTTC.

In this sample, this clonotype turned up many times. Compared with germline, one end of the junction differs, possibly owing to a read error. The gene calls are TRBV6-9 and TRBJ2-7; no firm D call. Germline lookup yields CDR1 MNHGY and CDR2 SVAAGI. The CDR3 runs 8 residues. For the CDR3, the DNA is TGTGCCAGCAGTTCCTCCAGCTTC. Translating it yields CASSSSSF.

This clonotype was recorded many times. CDR3 amino acids: CASSYTSTLSEQYF. The CDR3 nucleotides read TGTGCCAGCAGTTACACTTCGACGTTGAGTGAGCAGTACTTC. The J gene is TRBJ2-7, the V gene TRBV6-2 or TRBV6-3; D gene uncertain. CDR1 is MNHEY and CDR2 is SVGEGT in the germline V gene. This CDR3 has 14 residues. V shed 2 bases and J shed 7 bases, with 15 bases lying between them.

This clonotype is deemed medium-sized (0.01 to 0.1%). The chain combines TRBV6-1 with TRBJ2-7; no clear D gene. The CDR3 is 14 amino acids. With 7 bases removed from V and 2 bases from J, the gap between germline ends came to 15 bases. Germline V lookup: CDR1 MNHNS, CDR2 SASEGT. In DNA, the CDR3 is TGTGCCAGCAATAACCCCGGCGGTACCTACGAGCAGTACTTC. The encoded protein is CASNNPGGTYEQYF.